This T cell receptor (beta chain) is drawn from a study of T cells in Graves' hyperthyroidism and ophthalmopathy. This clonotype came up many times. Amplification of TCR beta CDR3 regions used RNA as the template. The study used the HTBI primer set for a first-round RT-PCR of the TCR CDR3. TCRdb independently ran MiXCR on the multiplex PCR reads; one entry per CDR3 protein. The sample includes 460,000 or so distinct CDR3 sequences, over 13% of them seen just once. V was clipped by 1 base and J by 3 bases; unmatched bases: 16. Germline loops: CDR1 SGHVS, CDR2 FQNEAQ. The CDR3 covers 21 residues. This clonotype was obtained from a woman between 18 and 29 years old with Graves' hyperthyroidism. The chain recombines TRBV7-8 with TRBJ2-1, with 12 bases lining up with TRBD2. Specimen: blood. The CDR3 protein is CASSLDPLLAGGPYVYNEQFF. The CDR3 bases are TGTGCCAGCAGCTTAGACCCCCTCCTAGCGGGAGGGCCCTACGTCTACAATGAGCAGTTCTTC.